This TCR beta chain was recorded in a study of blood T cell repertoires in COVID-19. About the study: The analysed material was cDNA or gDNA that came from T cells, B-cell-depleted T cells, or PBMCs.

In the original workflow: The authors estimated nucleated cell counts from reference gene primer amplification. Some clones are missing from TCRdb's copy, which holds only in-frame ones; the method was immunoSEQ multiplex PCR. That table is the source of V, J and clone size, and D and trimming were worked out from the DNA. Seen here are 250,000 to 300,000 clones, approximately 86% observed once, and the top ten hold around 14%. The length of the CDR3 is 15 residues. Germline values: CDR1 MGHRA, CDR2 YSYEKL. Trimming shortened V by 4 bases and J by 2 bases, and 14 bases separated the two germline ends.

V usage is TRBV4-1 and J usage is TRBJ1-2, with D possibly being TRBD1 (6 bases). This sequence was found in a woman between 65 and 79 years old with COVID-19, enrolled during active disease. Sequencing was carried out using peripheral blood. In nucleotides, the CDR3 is TGCGCCAGCAGCCCAGGGATGGGGGCAAACTATGGCTACACCTTC. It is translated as CASSPGMGANYGYTF.